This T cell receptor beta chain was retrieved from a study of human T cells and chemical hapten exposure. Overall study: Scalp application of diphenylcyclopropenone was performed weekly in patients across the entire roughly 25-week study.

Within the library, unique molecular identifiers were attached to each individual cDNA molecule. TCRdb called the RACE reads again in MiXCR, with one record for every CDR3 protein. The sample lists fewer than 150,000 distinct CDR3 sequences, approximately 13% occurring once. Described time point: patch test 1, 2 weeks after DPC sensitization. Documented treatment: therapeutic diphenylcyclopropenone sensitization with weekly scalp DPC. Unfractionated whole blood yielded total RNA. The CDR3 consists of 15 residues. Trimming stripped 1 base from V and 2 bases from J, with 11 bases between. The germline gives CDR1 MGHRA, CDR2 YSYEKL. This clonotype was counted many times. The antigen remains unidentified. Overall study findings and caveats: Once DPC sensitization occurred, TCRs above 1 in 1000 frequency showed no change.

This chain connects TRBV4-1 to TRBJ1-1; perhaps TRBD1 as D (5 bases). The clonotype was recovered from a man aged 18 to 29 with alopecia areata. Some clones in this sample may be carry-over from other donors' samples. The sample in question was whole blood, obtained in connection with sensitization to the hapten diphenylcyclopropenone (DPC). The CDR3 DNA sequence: TGCGCCAGCAGCCAAGTCCTACAGGACAACACTGAAGCTTTCTTT. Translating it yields CASSQVLQDNTEAFF.